The 29 T cell receptor beta chains presented below share a single source sample, sequenced in a study of Tregs in tolerant kidney transplant recipients. This table comes from immunoSEQ multiplex PCR, and its TCRdb copy is limited to in-frame clones, with some not included. Of around 78,000 clones detected, 75% to 95% appear once; the ten largest clones hold about 0.34%. Specimen: Tregs from blood, collected before the transplant. The receptors stem from a human donor who received a combined kidney and bone marrow transplant.

This sequence joins TRBV7-2 and TRBJ1-2; TRBD1 matches at 10 bases. The trim removed 4 bases at V and 5 bases at J, leaving 1 base unmatched. The V gene's germline CDR1 is SGHTA and CDR2 FQGNSA. This CDR3 has 13 residues. CDR3: CASSSGQGYGYTF. The CDR3 nucleotides are TGTGCCAGCAGCTCGGGACAGGGGTATGGCTACACCTTC.

This clone occurred once. V is TRBV6-1 and J is TRBJ2-5, with D hard to call. The J call is doubtful: the DNA matches TRBJ2-7 better. CDR3 size: 13 residues. Germline V lookup: CDR1 MNHNS, CDR2 SASEGT. CDR3 loop: CASSEARLGEQYF. The CDR3 DNA reads as TGTGCCAGCAGTGAAGCACGCTTGGGCGAGCAGTACTTC.

The chain links TRBV2 to TRBJ1-3; 10 bases are a match to TRBD1. Per the germline V gene, CDR1 is SNHLY and CDR2 is FYNNEI. V dropped 10 bases and J dropped 3; count of bases not matched to a gene: 6. CDR3 length: 14 amino acids. The CDR3 spells CANSGQGYGNTIYF. CDR3 sequence (DNA): TGTGCCAACTCGGGACAGGGGTATGGAAACACCATATATTTT.

This clone has only one observation. The rearrangement joins TRBV2 to TRBJ1-2; D gene ambiguous. V was shortened by 1 base and J by 4 bases, with 13 bases between the two germline ends. Germline V gives CDR1 SNHLY, CDR2 FYNNEI. The CDR3 sequence is 15 residues long. The CDR3 here is CASSEGVGSFYGYTF. The CDR3 nucleotides are TGTGCCAGCAGTGAAGGGGTGGGAAGTTTCTATGGCTACACCTTC.

CDR3: CASSLPTAYNEQFF. The CDR3 DNA is TGCGCCAGCAGCTTACCGACAGCCTACAATGAGCAGTTCTTC. The chain carries TRBV5-1 and TRBJ2-1; weak D call: TRBD1 (5 bases). V gave up 2 bases and J gave up 2 bases, with 8 bases separating them. The CDR3 extends over 14 amino acids. Germline CDR1 and CDR2: SGHRS and YFSETQ.

The chain links TRBV5-7 to TRBJ2-7; 9 bases are a match to TRBD2. TRBV5-7 is annotated as an ORF whose role is uncertain. Losses at the gene ends were 0 bases for V and 7 bases for J; bases not matched to a gene: 5. The CDR3 covers 14 residues. The CDR3 DNA reads as TGTGCCAGCAGCTTGGTAGCGGGAGTGGGTGAGCAGTACTTC. Its protein is CASSLVAGVGEQYF.

This chain connects TRBV7-6 to TRBJ2-5; D is possibly TRBD2 (6 bases). The V end lost 3 bases, the J end lost 5 bases, and 13 bases lay between the germline ends. Germline V lookup: CDR1 SGHVS, CDR2 FNYEAQ. CDR3 size: 14 residues. CDR3 DNA: TGTGCCAGCAGCTTGCTGCATGGGGGGGAGACCCAGTACTTC. This codes for CASSLLHGGETQYF.

This clone was counted a single time. This chain links TRBV14 with TRBJ2-1; possible D gene TRBD1, 6 bases. The germline V and J ends were trimmed by 1 base and 7 bases, with 23 bases remaining between them. Germline V CDR1 and CDR2: SGHDN, FVKESK. This CDR3 spans 18 amino acids. CDR3 DNA sequence: TGTGCCAGCAGCCAAGGGGAGTTCAGGGGAGCTATTTTGAATGAGCAGTTCTTC. It translates to CASSQGEFRGAILNEQFF.

The rearrangement uses TRBV4-3 and TRBJ1-4, with a possible D match to TRBD1 (6 bases). The V end lost 0 bases, the J end lost 6 bases, and 11 bases lay between the germline ends. Per the germline V gene, CDR1 is LGHNA and CDR2 is YSLEER. CDR3 length: 15 amino acids. The CDR3 DNA reads TGCGCCAGCAGCCAAGATGGGGGGCGGGATGAAAAACTGTTTTTT. Protein sequence: CASSQDGGRDEKLFF.

The chain is built from TRBV6-5 and TRBJ2-3, with 7 bases matching TRBD2. The V segment lost 8 bases and the J segment 0 bases; nucleotides outside the gene matches: 5. The CDR3 runs to 14 residues. The germline CDR1 and CDR2 sequences are MNHEY and SVGAGI. DNA for the CDR3: TGTGCCAGCGGGCGGGGGAGGAGCACAGATACGCAGTATTTT. It encodes CASGRGRSTDTQYF.

The rearrangement joins TRBV7-3 to TRBJ1-1; D gene ambiguous. CDR3 length: 13 amino acids. Trimming stripped 0 bases from V and 2 bases from J, with 4 bases between. Germline-derived CDR1 and CDR2 are SGHTA and FQGTGA. The CDR3 is CASSLTLNTEAFF. The CDR3, as DNA: TGTGCCAGCAGCTTAACGTTAAACACTGAAGCTTTCTTT.

This chain joins TRBV6-1 and TRBJ2-7; maybe TRBD1 (5 bases). This CDR3 is 14 amino acids long. Per the germline V gene, CDR1 is MNHNS and CDR2 is SASEGT. V dropped 3 bases and J dropped 2 bases, with 11 bases sitting between them. CDR3 loop: CASSEADTPYEQYF. DNA for the CDR3: TGTGCCAGCAGTGAGGCGGACACACCCTACGAGCAGTACTTC.

The chain uses TRBV7-3 and TRBJ2-3, with 8 bases matching TRBD2. The V segment lost 3 bases and the J segment 0 bases; nucleotides outside the gene matches: 2. The CDR3 totals 15 residues. Germline V lookup: CDR1 SGHTA, CDR2 FQGTGA. Here the CDR3 DNA reads TGTGCCAGCAGCTTTAGCGGGACTAGCACAGATACGCAGTATTTT. It encodes CASSFSGTSTDTQYF.

This chain connects TRBV5-4 to TRBJ2-1; 12 positions agree with TRBD2. CDR1 SGHNT and CDR2 YYREEE come from the germline V gene (reference sequence). The CDR3 has 15 residues. Unmatched junction bases numbered 6, after V lost 5 bases and J lost 6 bases. As DNA, the CDR3 is TGTGCCAGCAGTCAGACTAGCGGGAGCACCAATGAGCAGTTCTTC. It specifies CASSQTSGSTNEQFF.

The chain joins TRBV6-5 to TRBJ2-7; a possible D gene is TRBD2 (5 bases). CDR1 is MNHEY and CDR2 is SVGAGI in the germline V gene. V lost 3 bases and J 4 bases, leaving 16 bases between the germline ends. The CDR3 contains 15 residues. CDR3 DNA sequence: TGTGCCAGCAGTTATACAAGCGGAGACGTTTACGAGCAGTACTTC. Translating gives CASSYTSGDVYEQYF.

J is TRBJ2-2 and V is TRBV28; 7 bases agree with TRBD2. Germline V gene lookup returns CDR1 MDHEN and CDR2 SYDVKM. The CDR3 extends over 11 amino acids. The CDR3 DNA is TGTGCAACAGCGGGATACGGGGAGCTGTTTTTT. This encodes CATAGYGELFF.

The chain links TRBV6-5 to TRBJ2-7; D may match TRBD1 or TRBD2 (5 bases each). The germline V gene has CDR1 MNHEY and CDR2 SVGAGI. This CDR3 has 14 amino acids. V was shortened by 7 bases and J by 6 bases, with 19 bases between the two germline ends. The DNA of the CDR3 is TGTGCCAGCAACCCCGGGACCCCGAGTTTCGAGCAGTACTTC. Protein: CASNPGTPSFEQYF.

This chain connects TRBV2 to TRBJ1-1; D is possibly TRBD1 (6 bases). Looked up from germline, CDR1 is SNHLY and CDR2 is FYNNEI. The V gene lost 6 bases and the J gene lost 0 bases, with 20 bases spanning the gap. This CDR3 spans 17 amino acids. CDR3 sequence (DNA): TGTGCCAGCAGGGCCTCCCTGACAGGAAATCTGAACACTGAAGCTTTCTTT. The encoded protein is CASRASLTGNLNTEAFF.

The chain combines TRBV2 with TRBJ2-4; perhaps TRBD1 as D (6 bases). CDR1 SNHLY and CDR2 FYNNEI come from the germline V gene. V lost 6 bases and J 9 bases, leaving 18 bases between the germline ends. The CDR3 is 14 residues long. The CDR3 is CASSGQLRGGIQYF. CDR3 bases: TGTGCCAGCAGCGGACAGCTCCGGGGCGGCATTCAGTACTTC.

The J gene is TRBJ2-3, the V gene TRBV7-9; 8 bases agree with TRBD2. The trim removed 2 bases at V and 6 bases at J, leaving 13 bases unmatched. The CDR3 spans 17 residues. Germline V gene sequence: CDR1 SEHNR, CDR2 FQNEAQ (reference sequence). The CDR3 reads CASSLRFSSGRSDTQYF. CDR3 sequence (DNA): TGTGCCAGCAGCTTACGATTTTCCAGCGGGAGATCCGATACGCAGTATTTT. The whole variable domain, filled in from reference TRBV7-9 and TRBJ2-3, reads DTGVSQNPRHKITKRGQNVTFRCDPISEHNRLYWYRQTLGQGPEFLTYFQNEAQLEKSRLLSDRFSAERPKGSFSTLEIQRTEQGDSAMYLCASSLRFSSGRSDTQYFGPGTRLTVL.

The V and J genes are TRBV7-2 and TRBJ2-7; TRBD1 matches at 10 bases. The CDR3 extends over 15 amino acids. The germline gives CDR1 SGHTA, CDR2 FQGNSA. V dropped 5 bases and J dropped 3; count of bases not matched to a gene: 7. The CDR3 DNA sequence: TGTGCCAGCAGCCAGGACAGGGGGTGCGGCTACGAGCAGTACTTC. Encoded protein: CASSQDRGCGYEQYF. The entire variable domain, with the rest obtained from reference TRBV7-2 and TRBJ2-7, is as follows: GAGVSQSPSNKVTEKGKDVELRCDPISGHTALYWYRQSLGQGLEFLIYFQGNSAPDKSGLPSDRFSAERTGGSVSTLTIQRTQQEDSAVYLCASSQDRGCGYEQYFGPGTRLTVT.

This clone occurred once. The genes are TRBV9 and TRBJ2-7; D possibly matches TRBD1 or TRBD2 (5 bases each). Germline values: CDR1 SGDLS, CDR2 YYNGEE. The CDR3 consists of 15 residues. With 0 bases removed from V and 3 bases from J, the gap between germline ends came to 13 bases. The CDR3 region is CASSVGRGWDYEQYF. CDR3 bases: TGTGCCAGCAGCGTAGGTCGGGGCTGGGACTACGAGCAGTACTTC.

The chain is built from TRBV15 and TRBJ1-3, with D possibly TRBD1 on 5 matching bases. Trimming pared 0 bases from V and 0 bases from J, leaving 15 bases between. The CDR3 runs 18 residues. In germline, CDR1 is LNHNV, CDR2 YYDKDF (reference sequence). The CDR3 protein is CATSRDLGPPSSGNTIYF. In DNA form, the CDR3 reads TGTGCCACCAGCAGAGACTTGGGACCCCCGAGCTCTGGAAACACCATATATTTT.

The chain couples TRBV11-2 to TRBJ1-2, with a tentative D call TRBD1 (6 bases). Germline CDR1 and CDR2: SGHAT and FQNNGV. Trimming pared 0 bases from V and 9 bases from J, leaving 8 bases between. CDR3 length: 12 residues. The CDR3 bases are TGTGCCAGCAGCTTAGAGGGACAAAGCTACACCTTC. Protein sequence: CASSLEGQSYTF.

The rearrangement links TRBV6-1 to TRBJ2-2; TRBD2 matches at 7 bases. This CDR3 region has 13 residues. Looked up from germline, CDR1 is MNHNS and CDR2 is SASEGT. Trimming cost V 6 bases and J 9 bases; bases outside gene matches: 7. The CDR3 is CASRPQAGRELFF. The DNA for the CDR3 is TGTGCCAGCAGACCTCAAGCGGGACGGGAGCTGTTTTTT.

The genes are TRBV5-1 and TRBJ2-1, with 8 bases lining up with TRBD2. With 3 bases clipped from V and 0 bases from J, the junction kept 8 bases outside the gene matches. Germline loops: CDR1 SGHRS, CDR2 YFSETQ. This CDR3 spans 17 amino acids. The DNA of the CDR3 is TGCGCCAGCAGCTCTCAACTAGCGGTTAGCTCCTACAATGAGCAGTTCTTC. Its protein is CASSSQLAVSSYNEQFF.

This clone was seen just once. The rearrangement uses TRBV18 and TRBJ2-2; D unresolved. Trimming left V 2 bases short and J 4 bases short, with 5 bases between. CDR3 length: 13 amino acids. Germline V lookup: CDR1 KGHSH, CDR2 LQKENI. CDR3 in amino acids: CASSPGVTGELFF. For the CDR3, the DNA is TGTGCCAGCTCACCAGGAGTCACCGGGGAGCTGTTTTTT.

The rearrangement uses TRBV7-2 and TRBJ1-5, with no clear D. The CDR3 is 14 residues long. Per the germline V gene, CDR1 is SGHTA and CDR2 is FQGNSA. The V gene lost 1 base and the J gene lost 10 bases, with 14 bases spanning the gap. CDR3 region: CASSLGQSIGPQHF. CDR3 bases: TGTGCCAGCAGCTTAGGGCAGTCCATTGGACCCCAGCATTTT.

The chain joins TRBV6-5 to TRBJ1-5; the D gene is possibly TRBD1 (5 bases). There are 15 residues in the CDR3. V lost 5 bases to trimming and J lost 9 bases, with 20 bases between them. The germline V gene encodes CDR1 MNHEY and CDR2 SVGAGI. The CDR3 region has the DNA TGTGCCAGCAGTGTACAGGTAGCCGAAGGTGGGCCCCAGCATTTT. Amino acid sequence: CASSVQVAEGGPQHF.